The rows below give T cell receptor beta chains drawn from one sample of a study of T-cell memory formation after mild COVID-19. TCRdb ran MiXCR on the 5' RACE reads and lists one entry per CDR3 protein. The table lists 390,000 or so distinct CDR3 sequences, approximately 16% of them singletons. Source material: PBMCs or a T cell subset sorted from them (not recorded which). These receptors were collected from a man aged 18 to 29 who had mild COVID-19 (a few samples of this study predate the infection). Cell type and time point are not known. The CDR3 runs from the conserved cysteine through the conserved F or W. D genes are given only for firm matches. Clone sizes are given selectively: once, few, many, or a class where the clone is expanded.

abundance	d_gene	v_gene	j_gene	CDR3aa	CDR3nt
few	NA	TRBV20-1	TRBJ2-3	CSARPQRGRHTDTQYF	TGCAGTGCTAGACCCCAGAGGGGGAGGCACACAGATACGCAGTATTTT
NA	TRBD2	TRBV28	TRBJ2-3	CASSWGRLAGTSTDTQYF	TGTGCCAGCAGTTGGGGGAGGCTAGCGGGGACTAGCACAGATACGCAGTATTTT
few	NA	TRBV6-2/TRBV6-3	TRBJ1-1	CASSYHGTTPRAFF	TGTGCCAGCAGTTACCACGGGACAACCCCTAGAGCTTTCTTT
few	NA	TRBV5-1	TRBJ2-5	CASRLGLDEALQETQYF	TGCGCCAGCAGACTGGGCCTTGATGAGGCATTGCAAGAGACCCAGTACTTC
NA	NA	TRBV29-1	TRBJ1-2	CSVVKGRIANYGYTF	TGCAGCGTTGTTAAGGGCAGAATAGCTAACTATGGCTACACCTTC
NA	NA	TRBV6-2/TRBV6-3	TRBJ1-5	CASTYGNSNQPQHF	TGTGCCAGCACGTATGGGAATAGCAATCAGCCCCAGCATTTT
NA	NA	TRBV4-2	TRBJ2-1	CASSQSRSSYNEQFF	TGTGCCAGCAGCCAGAGTCGTAGCTCCTACAATGAGCAGTTCTTC
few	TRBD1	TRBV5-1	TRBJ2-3	CASSSGTVDTQYF	TGCGCCAGCAGCTCCGGGACAGTGGATACGCAGTATTTT
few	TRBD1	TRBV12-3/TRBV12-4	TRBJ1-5	CASRRGTGEDQPQHF	TGTGCCAGCAGACGCGGGACAGGGGAGGATCAGCCCCAGCATTTT
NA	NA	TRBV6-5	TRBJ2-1	CASSTADPNEQFF	TGTGCCAGCAGTACTGCCGACCCCAATGAGCAGTTCTTC
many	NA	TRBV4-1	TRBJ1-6	CASSQMGRGELGSPLHF	TGCGCCAGCAGCCAGATGGGACGGGGGGAATTGGGTTCACCCCTCCACTTT
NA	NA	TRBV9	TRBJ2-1	CASSEKDNEQFF	TGTGCCAGCAGCGAAAAGGATAATGAGCAGTTCTTC
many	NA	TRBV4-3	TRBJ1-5	CASSLSAVSNQPQHF	TGCGCCAGCAGCCTTAGCGCAGTTAGCAATCAGCCCCAGCATTTT
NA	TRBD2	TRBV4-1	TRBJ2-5	CASSQSTGTSGFQETQYF	TGCGCCAGCAGCCAATCAACCGGGACTAGCGGTTTCCAAGAGACCCAGTACTTC
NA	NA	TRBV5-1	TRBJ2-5	CASTLMWGSGETQYF	TGCGCCAGCACCTTGATGTGGGGCTCTGGGGAGACCCAGTACTTC
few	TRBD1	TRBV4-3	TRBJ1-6	CASSLTGFGDSPLHF	TGCGCCAGCAGCCTGACAGGGTTCGGCGATTCACCCCTCCACTTT
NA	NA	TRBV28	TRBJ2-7	CASSPAARQSYEQYF	TGTGCCAGCAGTCCAGCGGCCCGGCAGAGCTACGAGCAGTACTTC
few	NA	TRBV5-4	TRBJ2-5	CASSLDLHQETQYF	TGTGCCAGCAGCTTGGATCTCCACCAAGAGACCCAGTACTTC
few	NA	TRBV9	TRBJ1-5	CASSVESTPNQPQHF	TGTGCCAGCAGCGTAGAGAGTACGCCCAATCAGCCCCAGCATTTT
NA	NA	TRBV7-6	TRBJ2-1	CASSLGGPNIYNEQFF	TGTGCCAGCAGCTTAGGGGGGCCCAATATCTACAATGAGCAGTTCTTC
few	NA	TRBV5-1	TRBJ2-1	CASSLGSAFLNEQFF	TGCGCCAGCAGCTTGGGGTCAGCTTTTCTCAATGAGCAGTTCTTC
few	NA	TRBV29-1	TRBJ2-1	CSVEDLRPYNEQFF	TGCAGCGTTGAAGATCTGAGACCCTACAATGAGCAGTTCTTC
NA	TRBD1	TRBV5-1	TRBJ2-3	CASSKEGTGTTILRDTQYF	TGCGCCAGCAGCAAGGAGGGGACAGGGACGACCATATTGCGGGATACGCAGTATTTT
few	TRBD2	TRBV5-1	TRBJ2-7	CASSLGWAGGDYEQYF	TGCGCCAGCAGCTTGGGGTGGGCGGGGGGCGACTACGAGCAGTACTTC
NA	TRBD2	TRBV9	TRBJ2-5	CASSKTSSSETQYF	TGTGCCAGCAGCAAGACTAGCAGCTCGGAGACCCAGTACTTC
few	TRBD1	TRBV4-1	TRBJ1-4	CASRFRTGLSGKLFF	TGCGCCAGCAGATTCCGGACAGGATTATCGGGAAAACTGTTTTTT
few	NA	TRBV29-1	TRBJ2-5	CSVEGGGDPETQYF	TGCAGCGTCGAAGGGGGGGGCGATCCAGAGACCCAGTACTTC
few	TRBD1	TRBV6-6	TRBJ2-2	CASRPGGAGGELFF	TGTGCCAGCAGGCCAGGGGGAGCCGGGGGGGAGCTGTTTTTT
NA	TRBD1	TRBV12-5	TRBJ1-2	CASGLVLRDREAYTF	TGTGCTAGTGGTTTGGTACTAAGGGACAGGGAGGCCTACACCTTC
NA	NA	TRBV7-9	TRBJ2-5	CASSFWDTQETQYF	TGTGCCAGCAGCTTCTGGGACACCCAAGAGACCCAGTACTTC
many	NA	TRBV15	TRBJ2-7	CATSRDPNYEQYF	TGTGCCACCAGCAGAGATCCCAACTACGAGCAGTACTTC
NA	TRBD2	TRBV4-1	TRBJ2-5	CASSQESSGAFQETQYF	TGCGCCAGCAGCCAAGAGTCCAGCGGGGCTTTCCAAGAGACCCAGTACTTC
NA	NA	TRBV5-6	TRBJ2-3	CASSWTFGDTQYF	TGTGCCAGCAGCTGGACTTTTGGAGATACGCAGTATTTT
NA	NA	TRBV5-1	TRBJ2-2	CASSFGRGDPGELFF	TGCGCCAGCAGCTTCGGCAGGGGGGACCCCGGGGAGCTGTTTTTT
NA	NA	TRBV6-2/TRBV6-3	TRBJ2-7	CASSPPPGGHYEQYF	TGTGCCAGCAGTCCACCCCCCGGGGGCCACTACGAGCAGTACTTC